What follows are 17 T cell receptor beta chains derived from one specimen sequenced in a study of identical twins (TCRdb year 2016). Library preparation was by 5' RACE. Sequencing took place on an Illumina HiSeq 2000. The public reads were reanalyzed by TCRdb: fastp trimming at Q25, MiXCR alignment, in-frame beta chains only. Identical CDR3 protein sequences are pooled into one entry, listed with their most common genes and DNA. Across this sample there are about 470,000 distinct CDR3 sequences, with 24% seen only once. Around 3% of the sample lies in the top ten. The same sample was also studied in work on T cells expressing NK-cell markers.

The sample comprised CD4+ T cells sorted from blood. All receptors derive from a woman aged 18-30 years in good health.

This clonotype appeared a few times. The chain has TRBV18 and TRBJ2-7, with 10 bases identical to TRBD2. CDR1 is KGHSH, CDR2 LQKENI, per germline. The CDR3 length is 14 residues. The V and J ends lost 3 bases and 4 bases, in that order; junction bases with no gene match: 3. The CDR3 reads CASSPASGSYEQYF. CDR3 in DNA: TGTGCCAGCTCACCCGCTAGCGGGAGTTACGAGCAGTACTTC.

The V and J genes are TRBV29-1 and TRBJ1-4; 9 bases align to TRBD1. After removal of 7 bases from V and 0 bases from J, the junction contained 15 bases not matched to a gene. There are 18 residues in the CDR3. CDR1 and CDR2 (germline): SQVTM, ANQGSEA. The CDR3 nucleotides are TGCAGCGCCGGAACCGGGACAGGGTCGGTCGCAACTAATGAAAAACTGTTTTTT. Translated: CSAGTGTGSVATNEKLFF.

The table lists this clonotype with a few counts. The genes are TRBV24-1 and TRBJ2-1; 8 nucleotides align to TRBD2. Germline-derived CDR1 and CDR2 are KGHDR and SFDVKD. Trimming took 3 bases from V and 7 from J; bases not matched to a gene: 13. This CDR3 has 17 residues. CDR3 loop: CATSDVPRAGGGNEQFF. The CDR3 DNA reads as TGTGCCACCAGTGATGTACCACGGGCGGGGGGTGGAAATGAGCAGTTCTTC.

The rearrangement joins TRBV12-3 or TRBV12-4 to TRBJ2-3; unclear D gene. This CDR3 comprises 12 residues. V was cut by 7 bases and J by 2 bases, with 7 bases left in between. In nucleotides, the CDR3 is TGTGCCAGCAACGATTTCACAGATACGCAGTATTTT. Translating gives CASNDFTDTQYF.

This sequence joins TRBV20-1 and TRBJ2-3, with TRBD2 matching 11 bases. The CDR3 is 15 amino acids. J gave up 4 bases and V 5 bases, and 8 bases lay outside the gene matches. Germline values: CDR1 DFQATT, CDR2 SNEGSKA (reference sequence). The chain's CDR3 is CSADRLAGSSDTQYF. The CDR3 nucleotides read TGCAGTGCTGACCGACTAGCGGGATCGTCAGATACGCAGTATTTT.

This chain uses TRBV5-1 with TRBJ2-1; 8 bases line up with TRBD2. The CDR3 loop spans 16 amino acids. Germline V lookup: CDR1 SGHRS, CDR2 YFSETQ. J gave up 0 bases and V 2 bases, and 4 bases lay outside the gene matches. The CDR3 region has the DNA TGCGCCAGCAGCTTTAGCGGGATGAGCTCCTACAATGAGCAGTTCTTC. Amino acid sequence: CASSFSGMSSYNEQFF.

The chain joins TRBV7-2 to TRBJ1-6; D is ambiguous. The CDR3 runs to 14 residues. Trimming removed 0 bases from V and 9 bases from J, with 9 bases in between. Germline CDR1 is SGHTA and CDR2 is FQGNSA. The CDR3, as DNA: TGTGCCAGCAGCTTAGCCGGGTTTAGTTCACCCCTCCACTTT. Translation gives CASSLAGFSSPLHF.

This clonotype was counted only a few times. The V gene is TRBV11-3, the J gene TRBJ2-3, with D perhaps TRBD2 (5 bases). Deletions cut 0 bases from V and 5 bases from J, with 6 bases between. In germline, CDR1 is SGHNT, CDR2 YENEEA. CDR3 length: 13 residues. CDR3 in amino acids: CASSLEREDTQYF. In DNA form, the CDR3 reads TGTGCCAGCAGCTTAGAGAGGGAAGATACGCAGTATTTT.

The rearrangement links TRBV6-1 to TRBJ1-2; possibly TRBD1 for D (6 bases). This CDR3 spans 14 amino acids. V lost 7 bases to trimming and J lost 8 bases, with 20 bases between them. Germline V gene data show CDR1 as MNHNS and CDR2 as SASEGT. The CDR3 DNA reads TGTGCCAGCACCAACGCCAACAGGGACCTGGGCTACACCTTC. Translated: CASTNANRDLGYTF.

The chain joins TRBV5-1 to TRBJ2-1; TRBD1 aligns across 8 bases. V was clipped by 0 bases and J by 5 bases; unmatched bases: 4. The CDR3 sequence is 15 residues long. CDR1 SGHRS and CDR2 YFSETQ come from the germline V gene. The CDR3 protein is CASSLETGAHNEQFF. In DNA form, the CDR3 reads TGCGCCAGCAGCTTGGAGACAGGGGCCCACAATGAGCAGTTCTTC.

This chain joins TRBV11-3 and TRBJ2-3, with TRBD1 as a possible D gene (5 bases). Trimming removed 2 bases at V and 10 bases at J, with 7 bases between. The CDR3 loop spans 11 amino acids. Germline lookup yields CDR1 SGHNT and CDR2 YENEEA. The CDR3 bases are TGTGCCAGCAGCTTACAGGGATCGCAGTATTTT. Translating gives CASSLQGSQYF.

The chain employs TRBV29-1 and TRBJ1-1; D remains unclear. V lost 5 bases to trimming and J lost 1 base, with 11 bases between them. The CDR3 covers 13 residues. Germline V CDR1 and CDR2: SQVTM, ANQGSEA. In DNA, the CDR3 is TGCAGCGTTTTCAAAGCTTCGAACACTGAAGCTTTCTTT. Translation: CSVFKASNTEAFF. The complete variable domain, with remaining parts taken from reference TRBV29-1 and TRBJ1-1, reads SAVISQKPSRDICQRGTSLTIQCQVDSQVTMMFWYRQQPGQSLTLIATANQGSEATYESGFVIDKFPISRPNLTFSTLTVSNMSPEDSSIYLCSVFKASNTEAFFGQGTRLTVV.

The V gene is TRBV9, the J gene TRBJ2-3, with D perhaps TRBD2 (5 bases). The CDR3 runs to 16 residues. The V gene's germline CDR1 is SGDLS and CDR2 YYNGEE. V lost 0 bases and J 2 bases, leaving 13 bases between the germline ends. The CDR3 DNA sequence: TGTGCCAGCAGCGTAGTCTCTAGCCTATACACAGATACGCAGTATTTT. Its translation is CASSVVSSLYTDTQYF.

The CDR3 coding sequence is TGCGCCAGCAGCTTGCGGCCCGGACTAGCGGGGGGGAATGAGCAGTTCTTC. Translated, it gives CASSLRPGLAGGNEQFF. The chain uses TRBV5-1 and TRBJ2-1, with 15 nucleotides matching TRBD2. The CDR3 runs 17 residues. V shed 1 base and J 7 bases; nucleotides not matched to a gene: 6. In germline, CDR1 is SGHRS, CDR2 YFSETQ.

This chain links TRBV5-1 with TRBJ2-2; D remains unclear. The CDR3 consists of 15 residues. Deletions cut 5 bases from V and 0 bases from J, with 11 bases between. Per the germline V gene, CDR1 is SGHRS and CDR2 is YFSETQ. The DNA for the CDR3 is TGCGCCAGCAGGCCGGCCTCCTCGAACACCGGGGAGCTGTTTTTT. Protein: CASRPASSNTGELFF.

The V and J genes are TRBV5-5 and TRBJ1-2; 9 nucleotides match TRBD1. Germline loops: CDR1 SGHKS, CDR2 YYEKEE (reference sequence). The CDR3 has 15 residues. With V trimmed by 4 bases and J by 5 bases, 9 bases remained unmatched. This CDR3 reads CASSAGQGKGYGYTF. DNA for the CDR3: TGTGCCAGCAGCGCTGGACAGGGGAAGGGGTATGGCTACACCTTC. The variable domain in full, with the rest retrieved from reference TRBV5-5 and TRBJ1-2, is DAGVTQSPTHLIKTRGQQVTLRCSPISGHKSVSWYQQVLGQGPQFIFQYYEKEERGRGNFPDRFSARQFPNYSSELNVNALLLGDSALYLCASSAGQGKGYGYTFGSGTRLTVV.

V is TRBV12-3 or TRBV12-4 and J is TRBJ2-2; D is undetermined. Trimming took off 2 bases at V and 4 bases at J, with 5 bases between the two ends. The CDR3 is 13 amino acids. CDR3 protein: CASSLLATGELFF. The CDR3 region has the DNA TGTGCCAGCAGTTTATTGGCCACCGGGGAGCTGTTTTTT.